The present entry profiles one T cell receptor (beta chain) with its context. In the authors' methods: Researchers report that nucleated cell counts were estimated from reference gene primer amplification. Libraries were prepared by immunoSEQ multiplex PCR; TCRdb keeps only in-frame clonotypes and omits some of them. V and J calls and clone size are those listed in that table; D and trimming were worked out from the DNA. The sample gives over 90,000 clones, around 87% of which show up once; around 3% is in the top ten. This sample is part of a study of blood T cell repertoires in COVID-19. In the study overall: The origin of the acute and convalescent COVID-19 samples was the United States, Italy and Spain. The analysed material was cDNA or gDNA that came from T cells, B-cell-depleted T cells, or PBMCs.

The V gene's germline CDR1 is LNHDA and CDR2 SQIVND (reference sequence). The CDR3 consists of 14 residues. After removal of 6 bases from V and 5 bases from J, the junction contained 6 bases not matched to a gene. This sequence was found in a man aged 50 to 60 with active or convalescent COVID-19. The specimen sequenced was peripheral blood. This chain uses TRBV19 with TRBJ2-5; the match to TRBD1 covers 10 bases. DNA for the CDR3: TGTGCCAGTAGGGAGACAGGGGGCAGGGAGACCCAGTACTTC. The encoded protein is CASRETGGRETQYF.